These T cell receptor beta chains were read from a single sample in a study of T-cell reconstitution after alpha-beta-depleted transplantation in children. TCRdb re-analysed the PCR reads in MiXCR, keeping a single row per CDR3 protein. The data show about 110,000 distinct CDR3 sequences, 23% seen once. Specimen: PBMCs, mostly from graft donor cells, collected 180 days after TCRalphabeta/CD19-depleted stem cell transplant. The receptors here all came from a male patient under 10 years old who had a stem cell transplant for chronic granulomatous disease, so the T cells may come from the graft donor. Each CDR3 is given with its conserved first and last residue. D genes are given only for firm matches. Some rows have no size entry. The others give once, few or many, or a class for an expanded clone.

TRBJ2-7,TRBV3-1,TRBD2,many,CASRPSGRSDEQYF,TGTGCCAGCAGACCTAGCGGGAGGTCTGACGAGCAGTACTTC
TRBJ2-7,TRBV28,TRBD1,many,CASSDINRGYEQYF,TGTGCCAGCAGTGATATCAACAGGGGATACGAGCAGTACTTC
TRBJ2-2,TRBV25-1,-,few,CASSEGSGSGELFF,TGTGCCAGCAGTGAAGGTTCGGGGTCCGGGGAGCTGTTTTTT
TRBJ2-1,TRBV15,-,many,CATSRDLGGGYNEQFF,TGTGCCACCAGCAGAGATTTAGGGGGGGGATACAATGAGCAGTTCTTC
TRBJ2-2,TRBV6-5,-,many,CASSYWGGGGELFF,TGTGCCAGCAGTTACTGGGGAGGAGGCGGGGAGCTGTTTTTT
TRBJ2-7,TRBV10-3,-,many,CAISSTGLAYEQYF,TGTGCCATCAGTTCAACAGGGTTGGCCTACGAGCAGTACTTC
TRBJ2-1,TRBV5-1,-,many,CASSPLGGANNEQFF,TGCGCCAGCAGCCCGTTAGGGGGGGCCAACAATGAGCAGTTCTTC
TRBJ2-7,TRBV4-1,-,-,CASSHGLTGYEQYF,TGCGCCAGCAGCCATGGACTTACCGGCTACGAGCAGTACTTC
TRBJ1-1,TRBV5-1,-,-,CASSGLGDTEAFF,TGCGCCAGCAGTGGTTTAGGGGACACTGAAGCTTTCTTT
TRBJ1-2,TRBV7-8,-,-,CASSLGSLNYGYTF,TGTGCCAGCAGCTTAGGGTCCCTGAACTATGGCTACACCTTC
TRBJ2-1,TRBV5-1,TRBD2,-,CASSLGLAPWVGSYNEQFF,TGCGCCAGCAGCTTGGGACTAGCTCCCTGGGTGGGCTCCTACAATGAGCAGTTCTTC
TRBJ2-2,TRBV9,-,-,CASSVLRTGELFF,TGTGCCAGCAGCGTATTGCGGACCGGGGAGCTGTTTTTT
TRBJ2-3,TRBV2,-,many,CASSSRQRGSSTDTQYF,TGTGCCAGCAGTTCCCGACAGAGGGGATCTAGCACAGATACGCAGTATTTT
TRBJ1-1,TRBV28,-,few,CASSLGFSGNTEAFF,TGTGCCAGCAGTTTGGGATTCAGTGGTAACACTGAAGCTTTCTTT
TRBJ2-5,TRBV5-1,TRBD2,-,CASSTGLAVETQYF,TGCGCCAGCAGCACTGGACTAGCGGTGGAGACCCAGTACTTC
TRBJ2-7,TRBV2,-,many,CASSAGRPTGYEQYF,TGTGCCAGCAGTGCTGGCAGGCCTACAGGGTACGAGCAGTACTTC
TRBJ2-7,TRBV27,-,many,CASSFGQNYEQYF,TGTGCCAGCAGTTTTGGTCAGAACTACGAGCAGTACTTC
TRBJ2-2,TRBV27,TRBD2,few,CASSLLAGGRTGELFF,TGTGCCAGCAGTTTATTAGCGGGAGGAAGGACCGGGGAGCTGTTTTTT
TRBJ1-5,TRBV19,-,many,CASKVGGQPQHF,TGTGCCAGTAAAGTGGGGGGTCAGCCCCAGCATTTT
TRBJ2-1,TRBV5-1,TRBD2,many,CASSFREGSYNEQFF,TGCGCCAGCAGCTTCCGGGAGGGGTCCTACAATGAGCAGTTCTTC
TRBJ1-1,TRBV7-2,-,-,CASSLGRPNTEAFF,TGTGCCAGCAGCTTAGGACGTCCGAACACTGAAGCTTTCTTT
TRBJ2-7,TRBV12-3/TRBV12-4,-,-,CASSTAQTYEQYF,TGTGCCAGCAGTACGGCCCAGACCTACGAGCAGTACTTC
TRBJ2-3,TRBV12-3/TRBV12-4,TRBD2,few,CASSLASGGLDTQYF,TGTGCCAGCAGTTTAGCCAGCGGGGGGTTAGATACGCAGTATTTT
TRBJ1-2,TRBV20-1,-,many,CSARDFGDSNYGYTF,TGCAGTGCTAGAGATTTCGGAGACAGCAACTATGGCTACACCTTC